This T cell receptor beta chain was observed in a study of blood T cell repertoires in COVID-19. Study summary: Both acute and convalescent COVID-19 samples were obtained from the United States, Italy and Spain. From T cells, B-cell-depleted T cells, or PBMCs came the material, which was cDNA or gDNA.

Profiling relied on immunoSEQ multiplex PCR, and the TCRdb table lists in-frame clones only, not all of them. The sample has around 300,000 clones; 75% to 90% are singletons. The germline V gene encodes CDR1 SGHRS and CDR2 YFSETQ. The V and J ends lost 0 bases and 6 bases, in that order; junction bases with no gene match: 3. The CDR3 loop spans 14 amino acids. Sequenced input: peripheral blood. The chain recombines TRBV5-1 with TRBJ1-2; 9 nucleotides line up with TRBD1. The sequence came from a middle-aged woman who had recovered from COVID-19. The CDR3 reads CASSLEDRGDGYTF. CDR3 DNA: TGCGCCAGCAGCTTGGAGGACAGGGGAGATGGCTACACCTTC.